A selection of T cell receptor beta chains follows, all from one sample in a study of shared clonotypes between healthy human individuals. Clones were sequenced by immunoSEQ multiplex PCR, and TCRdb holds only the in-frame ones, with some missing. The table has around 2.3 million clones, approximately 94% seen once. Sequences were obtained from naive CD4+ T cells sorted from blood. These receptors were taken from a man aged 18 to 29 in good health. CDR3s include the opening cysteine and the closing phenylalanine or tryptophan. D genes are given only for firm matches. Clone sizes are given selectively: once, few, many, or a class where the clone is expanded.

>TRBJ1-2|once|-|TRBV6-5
TGTGCCAGCAGTTCCGGGCCTGGCAGGAACTATGGCTACACCTTC
CASSSGPGRNYGYTF
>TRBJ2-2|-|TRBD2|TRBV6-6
TGTGCCAGCAGTTACATAACTAGCGGCACCGGGGAGCTGTTTTTT
CASSYITSGTGELFF
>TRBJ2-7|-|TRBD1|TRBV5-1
TGCGCCAGCAGCTTCGGACAGGTTACCTACGAGCAGTACTTC
CASSFGQVTYEQYF
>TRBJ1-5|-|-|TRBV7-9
TGTGCCAGCTCCCCTCCCGGCAATCAGCCCCAGCATTTT
CASSPPGNQPQHF
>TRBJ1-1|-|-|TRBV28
TGTGCCAGCAAAAGCCCTCTTATGAACACTGAAGCTTTCTTT
CASKSPLMNTEAFF
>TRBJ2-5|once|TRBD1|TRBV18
TGTGCCAGCTCACCACCGGGACAGGGGGCGGCGGAGACCCAGTACTTC
CASSPPGQGAAETQYF
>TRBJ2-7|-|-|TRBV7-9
TGTGCCAGCAGCTCGGTCCCCCCCGCGAGGCACGAGCAGTACTTC
CASSSVPPARHEQYF
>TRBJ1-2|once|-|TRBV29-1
TGCAGCGTTGGGTCCGGCTCTAACTATGGCTACACCTTC
CSVGSGSNYGYTF
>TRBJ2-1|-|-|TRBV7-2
TGTGCCAGCTGTAATGGAGCGGAATCCTACAATGAGCAGTTCTTC
CASCNGAESYNEQFF
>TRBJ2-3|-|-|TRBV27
TGTGCCGGTCGGCCTGTAAGTAGCACAGATACGCAGTATTTT
CAGRPVSSTDTQYF
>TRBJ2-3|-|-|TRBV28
TGTGCCAGCAGTTTGGAAAGGGATTGGGATACGCAGTATTTT
CASSLERDWDTQYF
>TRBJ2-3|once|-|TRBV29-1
TGCAGCGTTGAAGGGCTAGCTGCAGATACGCAGTATTTT
CSVEGLAADTQYF
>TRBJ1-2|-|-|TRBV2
TGTGCCAGCAGTGAAATTGGCCCCCCCAGTAACTATGGCTACACCTTC
CASSEIGPPSNYGYTF
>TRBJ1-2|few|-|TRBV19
TGTGCCAGTACTACGCTGGACAATTTCTATGGCTACACCTTC
CASTTLDNFYGYTF